This T cell receptor beta chain was sequenced in a study of human T cells and chemical hapten exposure. Across the whole study: TCR yields differed between samples (mainly from small differences in pooled library volume). Study-wide findings and caveats: The number of TCRs over 1 in 1000 frequency stayed unchanged after DPC.

Sample time point: healthy volunteer bleed at 6 weeks. Unseparated into fractions, whole blood served as the source from which total RNA was extracted. TCRdb ran MiXCR on the RACE reads and lists one entry per CDR3 protein. In the table there are 60,000 to 80,000 distinct CDR3 sequences, around 6.1% of which are singletons. This clonotype was seen many times. Its antigen is still unknown. The V and J ends lost 2 bases and 0 bases, in that order; junction bases with no gene match: 1. The CDR3 has 15 residues. Germline CDR1 is MNHNS and CDR2 is SASEGT. The TCR originated in a female donor in good health. Some clones in this sample may be carry-over from other donors' samples. The chain links TRBV6-1 to TRBJ2-3, with 8 bases lining up with TRBD2. The sequencing sample was made of whole blood. The CDR3 spells CASSEIAGSTDTQYF. CDR3 in DNA: TGTGCCAGCAGTGAAATAGCGGGGAGCACAGATACGCAGTATTTT.